The 32 T cell receptor beta chains reported below all come from one sample, sequenced in a study of T cells in Graves' hyperthyroidism and ophthalmopathy. RNA transcripts provided the source from which TCR beta CDR3 regions were amplified. A set of HTBI primers served as the primers for a first-round RT-PCR of the TCR CDR3. TCRdb re-called the multiplex PCR reads with MiXCR, one entry per CDR3 protein. The sample shows roughly 500,000 distinct CDR3 sequences, about 43% of them seen only once. Sequencing was done on a sample of peripheral blood or thyroid tissue (not recorded which). These receptors came from an adult woman with Graves' disease, either hyperthyroidism or ophthalmopathy (not recorded which).

The sample holds many counts of this clonotype. The chain joins TRBV7-6 to TRBJ1-4; possibly TRBD1 for D (5 bases). Trimming pared 4 bases from V and 5 bases from J, leaving 17 bases between. This CDR3 has 16 amino acids. Looked up from germline, CDR1 is SGHVS and CDR2 is FNYEAQ. CDR3: CASSSRRRGSNEKLFF. The CDR3 DNA is TGTGCCAGCAGCTCCCGCCGGCGGGGCTCAAATGAAAAACTGTTTTTT.

Comments on this clonotype: Mismatch with germline at one junction end may stem from a read error. This chain uses TRBV14 with TRBJ2-7; perhaps TRBD2 as D (5 bases). The CDR3 totals 14 residues. Germline CDR1 is SGHDN and CDR2 is FVKESK. The CDR3 reads CASRQGLEGYEQYF. The CDR3 DNA reads as TGTGCCAGCAGGCAAGGCCTCGAGGGCTACGAGCAGTACTTC.

This clonotype was counted many times. The chain combines TRBV5-1 with TRBJ2-7; D might be TRBD1 (5 bases). CDR3 length: 14 amino acids. V lost 4 bases to trimming and J lost 3 bases, with 14 bases between them. From germline, CDR1 is SGHRS and CDR2 YFSETQ. The CDR3 nucleotides read TGCGCCAGCAGCCTCGACAGTCAATACTACGAGCAGTACTTC. This translates into CASSLDSQYYEQYF.

This clonotype was detected only a few times. This chain connects TRBV7-2 to TRBJ1-6, with no clear D. This CDR3 comprises 15 residues. Deletions cut 5 bases from V and 7 bases from J, with 15 bases between. CDR1 SGHTA and CDR2 FQGNSA come from the germline V gene. The CDR3 coding sequence is TGTGCCAGCAGCGGGAGCCGAGCGGGGAATTCACCCCTCCACTTT. Encoded protein: CASSGSRAGNSPLHF.

This chain links TRBV7-9 with TRBJ1-1; TRBD1 matches 9 bases. The CDR3 has 13 amino acids. V shed 6 bases, J shed 7 bases, and the junction held 6 bases outside the gene matches. Germline V gene lookup returns CDR1 SEHNR and CDR2 FQNEAQ (reference sequence). The CDR3 DNA is TGTGCCAGCAGAACAACAGGGGGCCGTGAAGCTTTCTTT. Protein product: CASRTTGGREAFF.

V gene TRBV15 combines with J gene TRBJ1-6; no clear D. Germline V gene data show CDR1 as LNHNV and CDR2 as YYDKDF (reference sequence). The V end lost 0 bases, the J end lost 5 bases, and 11 bases lay between the germline ends. This CDR3 is built from 16 residues. The CDR3, as DNA: TGTGCCACCAGCAGAGATCGAACCGTTAATAATTCACCCCTCCACTTT. This sequence encodes CATSRDRTVNNSPLHF.

The chain links TRBV2 to TRBJ2-7; TRBD1 or TRBD2 may be the D gene (5 bases each). Germline V lookup: CDR1 SNHLY, CDR2 FYNNEI. The CDR3 is made up of 16 amino acids. Trimming removed 5 bases from V and 4 bases from J, with 21 bases in between. CDR3 DNA: TGTGCCAGCAGTCCCCCGCTAGCAACAGGCTCGTACGAGCAGTACTTC. Translation gives CASSPPLATGSYEQYF.

This clonotype appeared a few times. The rearrangement links TRBV4-1 to TRBJ2-5; tentatively, D is TRBD1 (6 bases). Trimming left V 4 bases short and J 2 bases short, with 23 bases between. The CDR3 is 18 residues long. The germline gives CDR1 MGHRA, CDR2 YSYEKL. CDR3 loop: CASSPAPLQGLGQETQYF. The CDR3 DNA sequence: TGCGCCAGCAGCCCGGCGCCCTTACAGGGCCTGGGGCAAGAGACCCAGTACTTC.

The chain has TRBV2 and TRBJ1-6; TRBD1 is a possible D gene (6 bases). Germline CDR1 reads SNHLY; CDR2 reads FYNNEI. Trimming removed 4 bases at V and 14 bases at J, with 18 bases between. The CDR3 runs 14 residues. CDR3 coding DNA: TGTGCCAGCAGTGCCTGGGGGGGCGGCTGGACCCTCCACTTT. Its protein product is CASSAWGGGWTLHF. The entire variable domain, with the rest obtained from reference TRBV2 and TRBJ1-6, is as follows: EPEVTQTPSHQVTQMGQEVILRCVPISNHLYFYWYRQILGQKVEFLVSFYNNEISEKSEIFDDQFSVERPDGSNFTLKIRSTKLEDSAMYFCASSAWGGGWTLHFGNGTRLTVT.

Comments on this clonotype: The junction differs from germline at one of its ends, possibly a read error. This chain joins TRBV20-1 and TRBJ1-6; D is possibly TRBD1 (5 bases). Looked up from germline, CDR1 is DFQATT and CDR2 is SNEGSKA (reference sequence). The CDR3 runs to 14 residues. The CDR3 loop is CSAGRSSCNSPLHF. The CDR3 DNA reads TGCAGCGCGGGACGGAGCTCCTGTAATTCACCCCTCCACTTT.

This clonotype occurred many times. V usage is TRBV4-1 and J usage is TRBJ2-5; tentatively, D is TRBD1 (6 bases). CDR1 MGHRA and CDR2 YSYEKL come from the germline V gene. The CDR3 has 15 residues. The V and J ends lost 0 bases and 1 base respectively, with 9 bases between them. The CDR3 sequence is CASSQEGGPQETQYF. The CDR3 nucleotides read TGCGCCAGCAGCCAAGAAGGGGGTCCCCAAGAGACCCAGTACTTC.

The sample holds many counts of this clonotype. This chain connects TRBV19 to TRBJ1-5; weak D call: TRBD1 (6 bases). V lost 7 bases and J lost 2, with 15 bases in between. Germline V CDR1 and CDR2: LNHDA, SQIVND (reference sequence). The CDR3 is 15 residues long. CDR3 region: CASMAWTARNQPQHF. The DNA for the CDR3 is TGTGCCAGTATGGCCTGGACAGCACGCAATCAGCCCCAGCATTTT.

The chain joins TRBV15 to TRBJ1-2, with D perhaps TRBD1 (5 bases). This CDR3 region has 12 residues. V was trimmed by 4 bases and J by 11 bases, leaving 14 bases between them. Germline V gene lookup returns CDR1 LNHNV and CDR2 YYDKDF (reference sequence). CDR3 amino acids: CATSIGRGIYTF. CDR3 DNA: TGTGCCACCAGCATTGGGAGGGGTATTTACACCTTC.

V usage is TRBV10-3 and J usage is TRBJ1-1; D uncertain. Trimming shortened V by 10 bases and J by 0 bases, and 12 bases separated the two germline ends. The CDR3 has 13 amino acids. Germline V lookup: CDR1 ENHRY, CDR2 SYGVKD. The CDR3 DNA is TGTGCCACCCGAACGGCTTTGAACACTGAAGCTTTCTTT. It codes for CATRTALNTEAFF.

This clonotype appeared a few times. V usage is TRBV30 and J usage is TRBJ2-7; TRBD2 aligns across 11 bases. The CDR3 runs to 15 residues. Germline lookup yields CDR1 GTSNPN and CDR2 SVGIG (reference sequence). The V gene end was trimmed by 2 bases and the J gene end by 0 bases; junction bases not matched to a gene: 3. CDR3 loop: CAWSSGLAASYEQYF. CDR3 coding DNA: TGTGCCTGGAGTTCGGGACTAGCGGCCTCCTACGAGCAGTACTTC.

This clonotype was seen ten or more times. The V call is TRBV2, the J call TRBJ1-2; D possibly corresponds to TRBD1 (5 bases). Germline V lookup: CDR1 SNHLY, CDR2 FYNNEI. The CDR3 is 11 amino acids. Trimming stripped 5 bases from V and 11 bases from J, with 12 bases between. The CDR3 DNA follows: TGTGCCAGCAGTCGGGACCGTCGATACACCTTC. As protein: CASSRDRRYTF.

In its sample, this clonotype was seen many times. V gene TRBV5-1 combines with J gene TRBJ1-2; 7 bases are a match to TRBD1. V gave up 0 bases and J gave up 6 bases; unmatched junction bases: 5. In germline, CDR1 is SGHRS, CDR2 YFSETQ. The CDR3 consists of 14 residues. The CDR3 DNA sequence: TGCGCCAGCAGCTTGGATGAGGGGGCGAATGGCTACACCTTC. Its protein product is CASSLDEGANGYTF.

The J gene is TRBJ1-2, the V gene TRBV7-9; no clear D gene. Trimming cost V 5 bases and J 8 bases, with 15 bases left between them. From germline, CDR1 is SEHNR and CDR2 FQNEAQ (reference sequence). The CDR3 length is 13 residues. The DNA for the CDR3 is TGTGCCAGCAGCCCGCAAGACGATGGCGGCTACACCTTC. Residues: CASSPQDDGGYTF.

The chain carries TRBV7-6 and TRBJ2-5; D ambiguous. V lost 3 bases to trimming and J lost 4 bases, with 15 bases between them. Germline V gene sequence: CDR1 SGHVS, CDR2 FNYEAQ. The CDR3 runs to 15 residues. The CDR3 DNA sequence: TGTGCCAGCAGCTTGGGAAGGGTGGGTCGAGAGACCCAGTACTTC. Translated, it gives CASSLGRVGRETQYF.

This clonotype was seen repeatedly, ten times or more. V is TRBV2 and J is TRBJ1-5, with TRBD1 as a possible D gene (6 bases). Looked up from germline, CDR1 is SNHLY and CDR2 is FYNNEI. The ends were cut back, 3 bases at V and 6 bases at J, with 21 bases in the middle. This CDR3 spans 17 amino acids. CDR3 in amino acids: CASSDRSGGWSSQPQHF. The DNA of the CDR3 is TGTGCCAGCAGTGATAGGTCGGGGGGCTGGTCGAGTCAGCCCCAGCATTTT.

This clonotype has a count of ten or more. V gene TRBV2 combines with J gene TRBJ1-5; D is uncertain. Germline assignment: CDR1 SNHLY and CDR2 FYNNEI. V was trimmed by 7 bases and J by 7 bases, leaving 11 bases between them. The CDR3 covers 12 residues. The CDR3 spells CASKTLGQPQHF. The CDR3 nucleotides read TGTGCCAGCAAGACCCTAGGGCAGCCCCAGCATTTT.

This clonotype was seen more than once but under ten times. This sequence joins TRBV28 and TRBJ1-3; 8 nucleotides agree with TRBD1. This CDR3 contains 13 residues. The ends lost 10 bases at V and 1 base at J; junction bases unmatched: 3. Per the germline V gene, CDR1 is MDHEN and CDR2 is SYDVKM. CDR3 in DNA: TGTGCCATACAGGGGGAATCTGGAAACACCATATATTTT. This codes for CAIQGESGNTIYF.

This chain uses TRBV7-3 with TRBJ1-6; 10 bases match TRBD1. The V gene's germline CDR1 is SGHTA and CDR2 FQGTGA. Unmatched junction bases numbered 3, after V lost 4 bases and J lost 9 bases. The CDR3 is 14 amino acids. The DNA of the CDR3 is TGTGCCAGCAGCTCGACAGGGGGCCTTTCACCCCTCCACTTT. Amino acid sequence: CASSSTGGLSPLHF. The full variable domain, rest sourced from reference TRBV7-3 and TRBJ1-6, is GAGVSQTPSNKVTEKGKYVELRCDPISGHTALYWYRQSLGQGPEFLIYFQGTGAADDSGLPNDRFFAVRPEGSVSTLKIQRTERGDSAVYLCASSSTGGLSPLHFGNGTRLTVT.

This chain uses TRBV7-9 with TRBJ1-2; tentative D call: TRBD1 (6 bases). The CDR3 sequence is 14 residues long. Trimming pared 3 bases from V and 3 bases from J, leaving 11 bases between. In germline, CDR1 is SEHNR, CDR2 FQNEAQ (reference sequence). This chain's CDR3 is CASSLKGEDYGYTF. CDR3 nucleotide sequence: TGTGCCAGCAGCTTGAAGGGGGAAGACTATGGCTACACCTTC.

This clonotype has ten or more counts. V usage is TRBV6-5 and J usage is TRBJ2-7, with 10 bases matching TRBD2. Per germline, CDR1 MNHEY and CDR2 SVGAGI. Trimming cost V 7 bases and J 3 bases; bases outside gene matches: 9. The CDR3 spans 15 residues. The CDR3 loop reads CASTPPGLAFYEQYF. As DNA, the CDR3 is TGTGCCAGCACCCCCCCGGGACTAGCGTTCTACGAGCAGTACTTC.

This clonotype has only a few counts. The V gene is TRBV27, the J gene TRBJ1-5; D gene uncertain. V lost 0 bases and J lost 4, with 10 bases in between. Germline loops: CDR1 MNHEY, CDR2 SMNVEV (reference sequence). The CDR3 loop spans 15 amino acids. The CDR3 is CASSLSRVWNQPQHF. The CDR3 DNA sequence: TGTGCCAGCAGTTTATCGAGGGTATGGAATCAGCCCCAGCATTTT.

At least ten counts were recorded for this clonotype. The genes are TRBV12-3 or TRBV12-4 and TRBJ1-2; the match to TRBD1 covers 10 bases. V dropped 4 bases and J dropped 8; count of bases not matched to a gene: 7. The CDR3 contains 14 residues. Here the CDR3 reads CASSSGTGDLGYTF. CDR3 DNA: TGTGCCAGCAGTTCCGGGACAGGGGATTTAGGCTACACCTTC.

This clonotype was seen many times. The rearrangement joins TRBV4-1 to TRBJ2-7; D is uncertain. With 1 base removed from V and 7 bases from J, the gap between germline ends came to 8 bases. The germline V gene has CDR1 MGHRA and CDR2 YSYEKL. This CDR3 comprises 12 residues. The CDR3 coding sequence is TGCGCCAGCAGCCAAGGTTTCCGGGAGCAGTACTTC. This sequence encodes CASSQGFREQYF.

Of note for this clonotype: One end of the junction is discordant with germline, which a read error may explain. The chain carries TRBV20-1 and TRBJ1-1, with D tentatively TRBD1 (6 bases). Per the germline V gene, CDR1 is DFQATT and CDR2 is SNEGSKA (reference sequence). This CDR3 comprises 15 residues. CDR3 loop: CSARPGRLWDTEAFF. DNA of the CDR3: TGCAGTGCTAGACCGGGACGCCTATGGGACACTGAAGCCTTCTTT.

A few counts support this clonotype. The chain uses TRBV20-1 and TRBJ1-2; the D is unclear. Germline assignment: CDR1 DFQATT and CDR2 SNEGSKA (reference sequence). The CDR3 sequence is 13 residues long. Trimming took off 2 bases at V and 7 bases at J, with 14 bases between the two ends. The CDR3 sequence is CSARSDTVGGYTF. CDR3 nucleotide sequence: TGCAGTGCTAGATCCGACACCGTCGGTGGCTACACCTTC.

The gene calls are TRBV20-1 and TRBJ2-7; no reliable D call. The CDR3 consists of 12 residues. V was cut by 5 bases and J by 3 bases, with 11 bases left in between. Germline values: CDR1 DFQATT, CDR2 SNEGSKA (reference sequence). The CDR3 coding sequence is TGCAGTGCTTCCCCTTTGGTCTACGAGCAGTACTTC. This translates into CSASPLVYEQYF.

This clonotype occurred a few times. Its ends do not fully match the called genes, so a read error is possible. The genes are TRBV12-3 or TRBV12-4 and TRBJ1-4; 7 bases line up with TRBD1. This CDR3 is 18 amino acids long. DNA for the CDR3: TGTGCCGGCAGTTCCGAGGGCTGGGGAGGGGGCCTTAATGAAAAACTGTTTTTT. Amino acids: CAGSSEGWGGGLNEKLFF.